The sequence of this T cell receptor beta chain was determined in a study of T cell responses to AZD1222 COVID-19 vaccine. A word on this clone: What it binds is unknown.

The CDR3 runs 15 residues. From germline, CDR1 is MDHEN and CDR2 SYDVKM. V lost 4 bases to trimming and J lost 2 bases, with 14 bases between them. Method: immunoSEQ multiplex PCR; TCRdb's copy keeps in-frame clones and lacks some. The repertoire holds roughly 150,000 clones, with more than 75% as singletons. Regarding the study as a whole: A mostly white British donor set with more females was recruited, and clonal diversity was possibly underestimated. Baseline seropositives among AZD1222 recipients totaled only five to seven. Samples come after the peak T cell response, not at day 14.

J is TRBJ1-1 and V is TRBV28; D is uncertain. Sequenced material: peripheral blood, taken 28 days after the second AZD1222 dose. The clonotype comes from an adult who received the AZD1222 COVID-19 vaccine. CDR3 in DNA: TGTGCCAGCAGTTCCCCGTCGTTCGAAAACACTGAAGCTTTCTTT. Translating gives CASSSPSFENTEAFF.